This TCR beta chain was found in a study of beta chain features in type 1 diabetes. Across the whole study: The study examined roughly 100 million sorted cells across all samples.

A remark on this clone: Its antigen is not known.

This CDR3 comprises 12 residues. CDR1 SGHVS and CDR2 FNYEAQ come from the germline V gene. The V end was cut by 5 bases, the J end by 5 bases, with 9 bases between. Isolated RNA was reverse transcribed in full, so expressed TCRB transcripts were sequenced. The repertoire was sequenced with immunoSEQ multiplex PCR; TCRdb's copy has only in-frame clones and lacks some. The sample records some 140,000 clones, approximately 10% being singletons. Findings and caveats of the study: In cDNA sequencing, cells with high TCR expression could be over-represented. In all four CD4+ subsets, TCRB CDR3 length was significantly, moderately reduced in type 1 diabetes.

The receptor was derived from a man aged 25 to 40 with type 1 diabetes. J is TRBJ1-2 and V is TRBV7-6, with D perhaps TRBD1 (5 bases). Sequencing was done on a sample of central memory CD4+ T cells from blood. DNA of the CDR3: TGTGCCAGCAGCCTAGACAGTTATGGCTACACCTTC. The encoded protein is CASSLDSYGYTF.